This TCR beta chain emerged from a study of CD8+ T cells in alopecia areata. Study background: Treated patients were given oral tofacitinib, which was dosed at 5 to 10 mg twice daily.

As regards this clone: Its antigen is as yet unknown.

Study-wide results and caveats: Higher clonality was seen in lesional scalp than in normal scalp, especially in alopecia totalis/universalis.

Extracted from the samples, RNA was reverse transcribed into cDNA to serve as the sequencing template. Profiled with immunoSEQ multiplex PCR; TCRdb holds only in-frame clones, not every one. The sample contains some 170,000 clones, about 72% of which appear only once. The CDR3 length is 16 residues. Germline V lookup: CDR1 SGHTA, CDR2 FQGTGA. V gave up 0 bases and J gave up 2 bases, with 13 bases separating them. This receptor was taken from a human donor with alopecia areata. The chain carries TRBV7-3 and TRBJ1-1, with D possibly matching TRBD1 (6 bases). This material consisted of CD8+ T cells sorted from blood, taken at week 0. The CDR3 DNA follows: TGTGCCAGCAGCTTAACGGTGGAGGGGACAAACACTGAAGCTTTCTTT. It encodes CASSLTVEGTNTEAFF.